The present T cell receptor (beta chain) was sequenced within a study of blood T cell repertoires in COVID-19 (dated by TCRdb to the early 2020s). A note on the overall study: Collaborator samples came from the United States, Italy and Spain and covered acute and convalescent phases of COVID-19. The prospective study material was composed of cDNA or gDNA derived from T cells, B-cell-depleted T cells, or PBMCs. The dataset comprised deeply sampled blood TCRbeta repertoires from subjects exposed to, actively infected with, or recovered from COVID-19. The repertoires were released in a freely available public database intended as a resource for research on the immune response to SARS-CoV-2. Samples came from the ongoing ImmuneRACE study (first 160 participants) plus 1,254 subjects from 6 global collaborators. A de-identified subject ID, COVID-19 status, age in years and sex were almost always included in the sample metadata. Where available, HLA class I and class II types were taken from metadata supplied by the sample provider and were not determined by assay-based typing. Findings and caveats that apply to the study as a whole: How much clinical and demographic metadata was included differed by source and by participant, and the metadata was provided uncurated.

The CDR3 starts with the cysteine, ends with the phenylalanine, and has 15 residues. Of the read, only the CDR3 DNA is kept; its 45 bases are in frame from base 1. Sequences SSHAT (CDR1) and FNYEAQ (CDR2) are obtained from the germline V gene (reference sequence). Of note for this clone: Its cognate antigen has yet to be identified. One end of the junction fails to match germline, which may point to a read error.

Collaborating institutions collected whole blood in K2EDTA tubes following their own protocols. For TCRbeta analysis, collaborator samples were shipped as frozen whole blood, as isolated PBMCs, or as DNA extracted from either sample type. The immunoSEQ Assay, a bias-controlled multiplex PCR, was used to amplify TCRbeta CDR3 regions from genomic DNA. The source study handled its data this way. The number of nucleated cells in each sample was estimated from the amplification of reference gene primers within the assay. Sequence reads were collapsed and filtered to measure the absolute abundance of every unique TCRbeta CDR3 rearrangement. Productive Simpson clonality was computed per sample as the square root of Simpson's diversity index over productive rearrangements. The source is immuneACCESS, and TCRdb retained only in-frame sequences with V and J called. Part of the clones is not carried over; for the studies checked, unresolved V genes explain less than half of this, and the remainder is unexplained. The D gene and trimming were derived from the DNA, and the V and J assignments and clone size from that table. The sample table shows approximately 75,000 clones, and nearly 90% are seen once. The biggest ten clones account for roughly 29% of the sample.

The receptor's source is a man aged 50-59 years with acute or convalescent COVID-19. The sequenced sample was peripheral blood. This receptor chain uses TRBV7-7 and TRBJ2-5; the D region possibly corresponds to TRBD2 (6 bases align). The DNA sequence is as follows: TGTGCTAGCAGCTTAGTCGGGGGAGTCCAAGAGACCCAGTACTTC. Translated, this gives CASSLVGGVQETQYF. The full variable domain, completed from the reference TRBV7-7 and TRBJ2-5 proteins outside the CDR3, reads GAGVSQSPRYKVTKRGQDVTLRCDPISSHATLYWYQQALGQGPEFLTYFNYEAQPDKSGLPSDRFSAERPEGSISTLTIQRTEQRDSAMYRCASSLVGGVQETQYFGPGTRLLVL.